This TCR beta chain stems from a study of blood T cell repertoires in COVID-19. Study-wide background: The United States, Italy and Spain provided the acute and convalescent COVID-19 samples. PBMCs, B-cell-depleted T cells, or T cells were the source of the cDNA or gDNA that made up the material.

This clone has just one count. The CDR3 loop spans 14 amino acids. The trim removed 2 bases at V and 2 bases at J, leaving 2 bases unmatched. The germline gives CDR1 SGHRS, CDR2 YFSETQ. Authors' analysis steps: Amplified reference gene primers provided the basis for estimating nucleated cell counts. Produced via immunoSEQ multiplex PCR; TCRdb's table is partial and in-frame only. V and J calls plus clone size are reproduced from that table; the DNA served to infer D and trimming. The sample holds approximately 350,000 clones; around nine tenths are singletons and the top ten take around 3.5%. Specimen: peripheral blood. This rearrangement joins TRBV5-1 to TRBJ2-5; 8 nucleotides match TRBD1. This receptor was identified in a woman aged 18-29 years who had recovered from COVID-19. CDR3: CASSFGQGQETQYF. The CDR3 DNA is TGCGCCAGCAGCTTTGGACAGGGACAAGAGACCCAGTACTTC.